This TCR beta chain was obtained from a study of blood T cell repertoires in COVID-19. The age range of participants was about 18 to 90 years, with residence in approximately 25 US areas. Two negative PCRs, clearance, or symptom resolution characterized the recovered Cohort 3 donors. This CDR3 region has 17 residues. Trimming took 3 bases from V and 10 from J, leaving 26 bases between them. Some clones are missing from TCRdb's copy, which holds only in-frame ones; the method was immunoSEQ multiplex PCR. The sample shows roughly 330,000 clones, around 87% of them seen only once. V and J are TRBV5-3 and TRBJ1-5; no clear D gene. TRBV5-3 counts as an open reading frame of uncertain function. Source material: PBMCs or T cells enriched from blood (not recorded which). The origin of this receptor is a woman aged 30 to 39 who had recovered from COVID-19. CDR3 sequence reads: CARSSPPVVVICPPQHF. CDR3 nucleotide sequence: TGTGCCAGAAGCTCCCCCCCGGTTGTGGTAATTTGTCCCCCCCAGCATTTT.